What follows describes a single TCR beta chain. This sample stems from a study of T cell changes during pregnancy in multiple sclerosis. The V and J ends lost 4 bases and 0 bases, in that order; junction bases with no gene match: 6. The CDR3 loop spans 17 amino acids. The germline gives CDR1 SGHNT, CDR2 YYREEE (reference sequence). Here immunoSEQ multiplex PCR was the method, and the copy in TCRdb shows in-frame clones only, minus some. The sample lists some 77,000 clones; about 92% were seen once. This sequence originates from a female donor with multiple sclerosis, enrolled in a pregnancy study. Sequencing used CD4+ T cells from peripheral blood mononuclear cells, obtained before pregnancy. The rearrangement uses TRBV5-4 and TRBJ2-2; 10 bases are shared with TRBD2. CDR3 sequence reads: CASSRTSGSANTGELFF. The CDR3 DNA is TGTGCCAGCAGCCGGACTAGCGGTTCTGCGAACACCGGGGAGCTGTTTTTT.